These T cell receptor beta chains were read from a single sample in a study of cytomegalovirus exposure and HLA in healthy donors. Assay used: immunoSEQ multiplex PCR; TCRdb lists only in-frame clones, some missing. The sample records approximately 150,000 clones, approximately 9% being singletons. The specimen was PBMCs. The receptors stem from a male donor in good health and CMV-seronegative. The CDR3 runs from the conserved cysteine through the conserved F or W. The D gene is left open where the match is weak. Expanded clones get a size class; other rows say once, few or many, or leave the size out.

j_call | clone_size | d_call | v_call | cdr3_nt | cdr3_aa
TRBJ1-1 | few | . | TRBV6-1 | TGTGCCAGCACCCCTAACACAGGGCCTAACACTGAAGCTTTCTTT | CASTPNTGPNTEAFF
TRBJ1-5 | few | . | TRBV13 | TGTGCCAGCAGCAGGGGGTTTAATCAGCCCCAGCATTTT | CASSRGFNQPQHF
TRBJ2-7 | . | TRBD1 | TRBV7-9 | TGTGCCAGCGCGGACAGGGCGTTGCGCGAGCAGTACTTC | CASADRALREQYF
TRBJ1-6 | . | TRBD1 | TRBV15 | TGTGCCACCAGCAGACCTCCGACAGGGGGCCCCGTCCACTTT | CATSRPPTGGPVHF
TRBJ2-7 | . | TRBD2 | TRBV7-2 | TGTGCCAGCAGCTCCTCTAGCGGGAGTATTTACGAGCAGTACTTC | CASSSSSGSIYEQYF
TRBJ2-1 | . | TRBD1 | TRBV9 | TGTGCCAGCAGGGGACAGTCTTCCCCCACCAATGAGCAGTTCTTC | CASRGQSSPTNEQFF
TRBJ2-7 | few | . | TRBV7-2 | TGTGCCAGCAGGTCAGGGTGGGTGGGGAAATACGAGCAGTACTTC | CASRSGWVGKYEQYF
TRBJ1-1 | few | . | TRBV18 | TGTGCCAGCTCACCCTGGACTGCGAACACTGAAGCTTTCTTT | CASSPWTANTEAFF
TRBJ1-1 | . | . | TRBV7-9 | TGTGCCAGCAGCTTTCCAGGGTACACTGAAGCTTTCTTT | CASSFPGYTEAFF
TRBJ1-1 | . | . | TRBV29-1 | TGCAGCTCTGCCCCGACAGGCACTGAAGCTTTCTTT | CSSAPTGTEAFF
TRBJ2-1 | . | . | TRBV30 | TGTGCCTGGAGGAGACGGGATGAGCAGTTCTTC | CAWRRRDEQFF
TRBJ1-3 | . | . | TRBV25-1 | TGTGCCAGCTCCACCGGGGGGAGAGGTGGAAACACCATATATTTT | CASSTGGRGGNTIYF
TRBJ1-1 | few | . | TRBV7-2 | TGTGCCAGCAGATCGAATCCTACCGCTGAAGCTTTCTTT | CASRSNPTAEAFF
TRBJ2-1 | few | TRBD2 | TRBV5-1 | TGCGCCAGCAGCTTGATCCGGACTAGCATTAACGATGAGCAGTTCTTC | CASSLIRTSINDEQFF
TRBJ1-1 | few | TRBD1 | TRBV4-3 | TGCGCCAGCAGCCAATACGCGGGACAGATAAACACTGAAGCTTTCTTT | CASSQYAGQINTEAFF
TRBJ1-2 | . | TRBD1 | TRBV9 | TGTGCCAGCAGCCCAACAGGGGCCCCCACCCCTCACTATGGCTACACCTTC | CASSPTGAPTPHYGYTF
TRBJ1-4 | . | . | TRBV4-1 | TGCGCCAGCAGCCCATTGGGGCCAACTAATGAAAAACTGTTTTTT | CASSPLGPTNEKLFF
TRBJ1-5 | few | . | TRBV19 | TGTGCCAGTAGTATGTCCGGAGAACAAGCGCCCCAGCATTTT | CASSMSGEQAPQHF
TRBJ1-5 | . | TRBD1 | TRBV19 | TGTGCCAGTAGAGACGCCGGGACAGGGGGTAGCAATCAGCCCCAGCATTTT | CASRDAGTGGSNQPQHF
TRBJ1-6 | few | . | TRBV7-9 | TGTGCCAGCAGCTTAGCCAGGGGCGGCGGGTCCTATAATTCACCCCTCCACTTT | CASSLARGGGSYNSPLHF
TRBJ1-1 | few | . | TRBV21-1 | TGTGCCAGCCCTATGACACCCGAGCCCCCTGAAGCTTTCTTT | CASPMTPEPPEAFF
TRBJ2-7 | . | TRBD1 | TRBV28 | TGTGCCAGCAGAAGAGGGGGCCGGGCCGAGCAGTACTTC | CASRRGGRAEQYF
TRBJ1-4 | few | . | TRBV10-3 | TGTGCCGCGCACGACAGGACAAATGAAAAACTGTTTTTT | CAAHDRTNEKLFF
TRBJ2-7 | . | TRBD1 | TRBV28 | TGTGCCAGCATCCCGGGACAGGCCCACGAGCAGTACTTC | CASIPGQAHEQYF
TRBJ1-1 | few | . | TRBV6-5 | TGTGCCAGCAGCTACTCGGGCCGGTGGCAGGAAGCTTTCTTT | CASSYSGRWQEAFF
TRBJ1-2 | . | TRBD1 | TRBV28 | TGTGCCAGCAGTTGGGGGGGACAGGGCAACTATGGCTACACCTTC | CASSWGGQGNYGYTF
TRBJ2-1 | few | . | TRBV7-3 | TGTGCCAGCAGCTCGGGAAAGTACAATGAGCAGTTCTTC | CASSSGKYNEQFF
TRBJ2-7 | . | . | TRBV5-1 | TGCGCCAGCAGCTTGGGCACTAGCAACGAGCAGTACTTC | CASSLGTSNEQYF
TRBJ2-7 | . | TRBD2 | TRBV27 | TGTGCCAGCAGTTACTCGGCGGGAGGGCACCCCTACGAGCAGTACTTC | CASSYSAGGHPYEQYF
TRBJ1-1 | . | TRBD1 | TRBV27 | TGTGCCAGCCGTGCGGCGACAGGGGGGAACACTGAAGCTTTCTTT | CASRAATGGNTEAFF
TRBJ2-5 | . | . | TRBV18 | TGTGCCAGCTCACCGACTGTCACAGAGACCCAGTACTTC | CASSPTVTETQYF
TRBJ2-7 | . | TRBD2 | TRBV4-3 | TGCGCCAGCAGCCAAGAGCGGGAGGTAGCCTACGAGCAGTACTTC | CASSQEREVAYEQYF
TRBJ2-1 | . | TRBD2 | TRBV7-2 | TGTGCCAGCAGCTTGGGGCTAGCGGCATACAATGAGCAGTTCTTC | CASSLGLAAYNEQFF
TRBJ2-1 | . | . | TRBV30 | TGTGCCTGGGGTACAGGGTTAGGAGGAAATGAGCAGTTCTTC | CAWGTGLGGNEQFF
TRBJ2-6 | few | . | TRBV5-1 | TGCGCCAGCAGCTTGACAGGGACTGGGGCCAACGTCCTGACTTTC | CASSLTGTGANVLTF
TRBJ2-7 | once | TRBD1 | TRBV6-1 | TGTGCCAGCAGACAGGGGGCTTGGTACGAGCAGTACTTC | CASRQGAWYEQYF
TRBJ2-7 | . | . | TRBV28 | TGTGCCAGCAGCTCTAGCGTCTACGAGCAGTACTTC | CASSSSVYEQYF
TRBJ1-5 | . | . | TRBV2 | TGTGCCAGCAGTGAGCTACCGGGACAAGAGCAGCCCCAGCATTTT | CASSELPGQEQPQHF
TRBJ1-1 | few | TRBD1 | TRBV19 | TGTGCCAGCAAGGACAGGGGAAACACTGAAGCTTTCTTT | CASKDRGNTEAFF
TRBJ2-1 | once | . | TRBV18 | TGTGCCAGCTCACCAAAAGGCGGGGATCATGAGCAGTTCTTC | CASSPKGGDHEQFF
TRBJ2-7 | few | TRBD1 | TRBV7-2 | TGTGCCAGCAGCCCGAGGGACAGATCCTACGAGCAGTACTTC | CASSPRDRSYEQYF
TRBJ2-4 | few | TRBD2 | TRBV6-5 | TGTGCCAGCAGTCTTGGACTAGGAGGATCCATTCAGTACTTC | CASSLGLGGSIQYF
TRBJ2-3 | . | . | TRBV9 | TGTGCCAGCAGCGTAGGGGGCAGGGCCACAGATACGCAGTATTTT | CASSVGGRATDTQYF
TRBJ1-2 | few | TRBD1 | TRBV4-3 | TGCGCCAGCAGCCAAGTTAAGGGACAGGTACCAAAACTCTTCAACCTCTACACCTTC | CASSQVKGQVPKLFNLYTF
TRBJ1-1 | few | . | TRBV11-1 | TGTGCCAGCAAAATTTCAGGGATGAACACTGAAGCTTTCTTT | CASKISGMNTEAFF
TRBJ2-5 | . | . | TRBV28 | TGTGCCAGCAGTAGCCTAGGGGGGGCGGTTAAGACCCAGTACTTC | CASSSLGGAVKTQYF
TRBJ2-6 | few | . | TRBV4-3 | TGCGCCAGCAGCCAAAACAGGGACCGACGCTCTGGGGCCAACGTCCTGACTTTC | CASSQNRDRRSGANVLTF
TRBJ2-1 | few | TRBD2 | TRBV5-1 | TGCGCCAGCAGCCCCCTGACTAGCGGGAGTAAAGATGAGCAGTTCTTC | CASSPLTSGSKDEQFF
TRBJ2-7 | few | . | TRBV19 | TGTGCCAGTAGCCCGGGACTGGGCTCCTACGAGCAGTACTTC | CASSPGLGSYEQYF
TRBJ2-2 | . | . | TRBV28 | TGTGCCAGCAGTACTCGACAGAACGGGGAGCTGTTTTTT | CASSTRQNGELFF
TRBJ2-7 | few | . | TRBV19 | TGTGCCAGTAGTATAAAACCCGGGGGCTCCTACGAGCAGTACTTC | CASSIKPGGSYEQYF
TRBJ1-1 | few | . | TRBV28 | TGTGCCAGCAGTCCCGGAGACCTCGGGAGGAGAAACACTGAAGCTTTCTTT | CASSPGDLGRRNTEAFF
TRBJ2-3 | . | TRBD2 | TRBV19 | TGTGCCAGTAGTATAAGGGGCGGCGGGAGAATCACAGATACGCAGTATTTT | CASSIRGGGRITDTQYF